What follows are 17 T cell receptor beta chains derived from one specimen sequenced in a study of blood T cell repertoires in COVID-19. Assay used: immunoSEQ multiplex PCR; TCRdb lists only in-frame clones, some missing. The sample has approximately 240,000 clones, over 75% seen once. Specimen: peripheral blood. These TCRs come from a woman between 40 and 50 years old who had recovered from COVID-19.

The chain carries TRBV11-3 and TRBJ2-2, with D possibly matching TRBD1 (6 bases). The CDR3 covers 16 residues. Germline values: CDR1 SGHNT, CDR2 YENEEA. Trimming cost V 4 bases and J 1 base, with 13 bases left between them. The CDR3, as DNA: TGTGCCAGCAGCTCCAGGGGAGAGGGGAACACCGGGGAGCTGTTTTTT. Protein sequence: CASSSRGEGNTGELFF.

Written as DNA, the CDR3 is TGTGCCAGCTCAACCCCGAGGAGCCCCCTCAATGAGCAGTTCTTC. This sequence encodes CASSTPRSPLNEQFF. The gene calls are TRBV18 and TRBJ2-1; D unclear. The V end was cut by 5 bases, the J end by 6 bases, with 17 bases between. This CDR3 has 15 amino acids. Germline lookup yields CDR1 KGHSH and CDR2 LQKENI.

The chain joins TRBV7-3 to TRBJ2-1; TRBD1 aligns across 7 bases. V lost 5 bases and J lost 9; bases outside the gene matches: 7. Germline V gene sequence: CDR1 SGHTA, CDR2 FQGTGA. CDR3 length: 13 residues. CDR3 loop: CASSLTPGGEQFF. The CDR3 DNA sequence: TGTGCCAGCAGCCTTACCCCAGGGGGTGAGCAGTTCTTC.

The rearrangement links TRBV18 to TRBJ2-7; TRBD1 matches at 8 bases. The CDR3 has 15 residues. From germline, CDR1 is KGHSH and CDR2 LQKENI. V lost 3 bases, J lost 0 bases, and 4 bases stayed unmatched. CDR3 loop: CASSPQTGVSYEQYF. The CDR3 DNA sequence: TGTGCCAGCTCACCTCAGACAGGGGTCTCCTACGAGCAGTACTTC.

The sample holds one count of this clone. The gene calls are TRBV5-1 and TRBJ1-6, with 9 bases lining up with TRBD1. Germline lookup yields CDR1 SGHRS and CDR2 YFSETQ. This CDR3 comprises 15 residues. Trimming cost V 4 bases and J 9 bases; bases outside gene matches: 8. CDR3 residues: CASSAQTGGTSPLHF. The CDR3 coding sequence is TGCGCCAGCAGCGCCCAGACAGGGGGGACTTCACCCCTCCACTTT. Full variable domain (rest looked up from reference TRBV5-1 and TRBJ1-6): KAGVTQTPRYLIKTRGQQVTLSCSPISGHRSVSWYQQTPGQGLQFLFEYFSETQRNKGNFPGRFSGRQFSNSRSEMNVSTLELGDSALYLCASSAQTGGTSPLHFGNGTRLTVT.

V gene TRBV27 combines with J gene TRBJ2-7; 10 nucleotides match TRBD1. V shed 6 bases and J 6 bases; nucleotides not matched to a gene: 8. CDR1 is MNHEY and CDR2 is SMNVEV in the germline V gene (reference sequence). The CDR3 sequence is 14 residues long. CDR3 bases: TGTGCCAGCAGACCGGGGACAGGGGATGCCGAGCAGTACTTC. It codes for CASRPGTGDAEQYF.

The CDR3 here is CASSLAHRVTYGYTF. Written as DNA, the CDR3 is TGTGCCAGCAGCTTAGCACACAGGGTTACCTATGGCTACACCTTC. The rearrangement uses TRBV7-2 and TRBJ1-2; the D gene is possibly TRBD1 (6 bases). The CDR3 sequence is 15 residues long. V gave up 0 bases and J gave up 4 bases, with 12 bases separating them. Looked up from germline, CDR1 is SGHTA and CDR2 is FQGNSA.

The DNA of the CDR3 is TGTGCCAGCAGCTTCGGGACAGGGAGGAATCAGCCCCAGCATTTT. As protein: CASSFGTGRNQPQHF. V and J are TRBV5-8 and TRBJ1-5; TRBD1 matches at 9 bases. The germline V gene encodes CDR1 SGHTS and CDR2 YDEGEE. The CDR3 consists of 15 residues. V lost 2 bases to trimming and J lost 4 bases; unmatched junction nucleotides: 4.

This sequence joins TRBV6-2 or TRBV6-3 and TRBJ2-7; TRBD1 matches 7 bases. Germline V gives CDR1 MNHEY, CDR2 SVGEGT. The V segment lost 4 bases and the J segment 5 bases; nucleotides outside the gene matches: 11. The CDR3 runs to 15 residues. The DNA of the CDR3 is TGTGCCAGCAGTTCTATTGACAGGGACGGTAACGAGCAGTACTTC. Amino acids: CASSSIDRDGNEQYF.

J is TRBJ1-2 and V is TRBV6-5, with a weak D call TRBD1 (5 bases). The CDR3 consists of 15 residues. V dropped 0 bases and J dropped 8 bases, with 16 bases sitting between them. Looked up from germline, CDR1 is MNHEY and CDR2 is SVGAGI. CDR3 in amino acids: CASSYSNVGGKGYTF. The CDR3 bases are TGTGCCAGCAGTTACTCGAATGTGGGGGGAAAGGGCTACACCTTC.

In this sample, this clone turned up once. The chain combines TRBV5-8 with TRBJ2-1, with 14 bases aligning to TRBD2. This CDR3 has 18 residues. V gave up 5 bases and J gave up 2 bases; unmatched junction bases: 9. Germline V gives CDR1 SGHTS, CDR2 YDEGEE. The CDR3 loop is CASRPGTSGGRTYNEQFF. The CDR3 bases are TGTGCCAGCAGGCCGGGGACTAGCGGGGGCCGAACCTACAATGAGCAGTTCTTC.

CDR3 DNA sequence: TGTGCCAGCAGTTTTCCTTCACAGGGGGCCCTCTTTTCCTACGAGCAGTACTTC. Protein product: CASSFPSQGALFSYEQYF. V and J are TRBV6-2 or TRBV6-3 and TRBJ2-7, with 9 bases matching TRBD1. The junction had 14 bases not matched to a gene; V was cut back by 4 bases and J by 1 base. Germline values: CDR1 MNHEY, CDR2 SVGEGT. The CDR3 has 18 amino acids.

The V and J genes are TRBV15 and TRBJ1-5; a weak D match, TRBD1 (5 bases). V gave up 1 base and J gave up 6 bases, with 19 bases separating them. CDR1 is LNHNV and CDR2 is YYDKDF in the germline V gene (reference sequence). The CDR3 spans 17 residues. The CDR3 DNA follows: TGTGCCACCAGCAGAGGGGGGGAGGAGTTCAGTTTTCAGCCCCAGCATTTT. Encoded protein: CATSRGGEEFSFQPQHF.

The chain joins TRBV12-3 or TRBV12-4 to TRBJ1-2, with a tentative D call TRBD1 (6 bases). This CDR3 region has 13 residues. Trimming shortened V by 9 bases and J by 4 bases, and 15 bases separated the two germline ends. CDR3 sequence reads: CASASDRLYGYTF. The CDR3 region has the DNA TGTGCCAGTGCTTCGGACAGACTCTATGGCTACACCTTC.

V gene TRBV9 combines with J gene TRBJ1-6; 10 nucleotides line up with TRBD1. The CDR3 contains 15 residues. Germline V gives CDR1 SGDLS, CDR2 YYNGEE. Trimming at V came to 5 bases and at J to 8 bases, leaving 7 bases not matched to a gene. The CDR3 sequence is CASSLPGQGYSPLHF. CDR3 DNA: TGTGCCAGCAGTTTACCGGGACAGGGGTATTCACCCCTCCACTTT.

The chain carries TRBV24-1 and TRBJ2-5, with 8 bases matching TRBD1. V was pared by 1 base and J by 2 bases, with 5 bases of the junction left unmatched. This CDR3 has 16 amino acids. CDR1 is KGHDR, CDR2 SFDVKD, per germline. CDR3: CATSDLGTGKQETQYF. The CDR3 DNA reads as TGTGCCACCAGTGATTTAGGGACAGGTAAACAAGAGACCCAGTACTTC.

The chain has TRBV4-3 and TRBJ2-4; 10 bases agree with TRBD2. CDR1 is LGHNA, CDR2 YSLEER, per germline. V dropped 5 bases and J dropped 8; count of bases not matched to a gene: 9. CDR3 size: 15 residues. The CDR3, as DNA: TGCGCCAGCAGCAAGGGACTAGCGTCGAAGGACATTCAGTACTTC. This gives the protein CASSKGLASKDIQYF.